Each of the 14 T cell receptor beta chains below was sequenced from the same sample in a study of T-cell reconstitution after alpha-beta-depleted transplantation in children. As it was prepared, the TCRbeta library received unique molecular identifiers. TCRdb reprocessed the PCR reads via MiXCR and lists one record per CDR3 protein. The table records about 580,000 distinct CDR3 sequences, 23% of them present only once. This specimen consisted of PBMCs, mostly from graft donor cells, obtained 360 days after TCRalphabeta/CD19-depleted stem cell transplant. These receptors were obtained from a boy under two years old who had a stem cell transplant for acute myeloid leukemia, so the T cells may come from the graft donor.

V usage is TRBV11-3 and J usage is TRBJ2-7; D might be TRBD1 (5 bases). Trimming cost V 3 bases and J 2 bases, with 17 bases left between them. Germline CDR1 is SGHNT and CDR2 is YENEEA. CDR3 length: 16 residues. The chain's CDR3 is CASSFRGRPVAYEQYF. For the CDR3, the DNA is TGTGCCAGCAGCTTTAGGGGTCGGCCAGTAGCCTACGAGCAGTACTTC.

This chain connects TRBV20-1 to TRBJ1-5; TRBD1 aligns across 9 bases. The germline CDR1 and CDR2 sequences are DFQATT and SNEGSKA (reference sequence). With V trimmed by 6 bases and J by 5 bases, 5 bases remained unmatched. The CDR3 extends over 13 amino acids. CDR3 DNA: TGCAGTGCGGACAGGGGTAACGATCAGCCCCAGCATTTT. Residues: CSADRGNDQPQHF.

The table lists this clonotype with a few counts. The V and J genes are TRBV20-1 and TRBJ2-5; D unresolved. The V end was cut by 2 bases, the J end by 5 bases, with 21 bases between. Germline CDR1 and CDR2: DFQATT and SNEGSKA (reference sequence). The CDR3 is 16 amino acids. The CDR3 protein is CSARSRLRHKVETQYF. The CDR3 region has the DNA TGCAGTGCTAGATCCCGCCTAAGGCATAAGGTGGAGACCCAGTACTTC.

The V call is TRBV29-1, the J call TRBJ1-1, with a tentative D call TRBD1 (5 bases). With 5 bases removed from V and 0 bases from J, the gap between germline ends came to 10 bases. The CDR3 runs to 13 residues. From germline, CDR1 is SQVTM and CDR2 ANQGSEA. CDR3 protein: CSVMGVMNTEAFF. CDR3 nucleotide sequence: TGCAGCGTTATGGGGGTTATGAACACTGAAGCTTTCTTT.

This clonotype occurred many times. CDR3 coding DNA: TGCAGCGTTGAGGGTAGGGGCGCGAACACCGGGGAGCTGTTTTTT. This sequence encodes CSVEGRGANTGELFF. The V call is TRBV29-1, the J call TRBJ2-2; D is possibly TRBD1 (5 bases). Germline V CDR1 and CDR2: SQVTM, ANQGSEA. The CDR3 is made up of 15 amino acids. V was trimmed by 3 bases and J by 0 bases, leaving 11 bases between them.

This clonotype was picked up one time. J is TRBJ2-1 and V is TRBV7-6; 9 bases are shared with TRBD2. Germline V gene lookup returns CDR1 SGHVS and CDR2 FNYEAQ. The CDR3 extends over 17 amino acids. Losses at the gene ends were 5 bases for V and 6 bases for J; bases not matched to a gene: 14. In DNA, the CDR3 is TGTGCCAGCAGCCCACGACCGGGCGGGGGGGCAACCAATGAGCAGTTCTTC. Amino acids: CASSPRPGGGATNEQFF. The full variable domain, rest sourced from reference TRBV7-6 and TRBJ2-1, is GAGVSQSPRYKVTKRGQDVALRCDPISGHVSLYWYRQALGQGPEFLTYFNYEAQQDKSGLPNDRFSAERPEGSISTLTIQRTEQRDSAMYRCASSPRPGGGATNEQFFGPGTRLTVL.

This clonotype was detected many times. This chain joins TRBV7-2 and TRBJ2-1; 9 nucleotides agree with TRBD1. The CDR3 extends over 15 amino acids. Per germline, CDR1 SGHTA and CDR2 FQGNSA. V shed 8 bases and J 0 bases; nucleotides not matched to a gene: 5. For the CDR3, the DNA is TGTGCCAGCTCACCGGGACAGGGCTCCTACAATGAGCAGTTCTTC. It codes for CASSPGQGSYNEQFF.

This chain connects TRBV25-1 to TRBJ2-3, with TRBD1 identical over 9 bases. Germline CDR1 and CDR2: MGHDK and SYGVNS. CDR3 length: 17 amino acids. With 0 bases clipped from V and 4 bases from J, the junction kept 8 bases outside the gene matches. The CDR3 nucleotides are TGTGCCAGCAGTGAATATCCATGGGGGACAGGGTCAGATACGCAGTATTTT. Encoded protein: CASSEYPWGTGSDTQYF.

V and J are TRBV6-5 and TRBJ2-2; TRBD2 aligns across 10 bases. The CDR3 totals 17 residues. The V gene's germline CDR1 is MNHEY and CDR2 SVGAGI. V gave up 2 bases and J gave up 1 base; unmatched junction bases: 4. Here the CDR3 reads CASSYESGGENTGELFF. DNA for the CDR3: TGTGCCAGCAGTTACGAGAGCGGGGGGGAGAACACCGGGGAGCTGTTTTTT.

Only a few counts were recorded for this clonotype. The chain couples TRBV6-5 to TRBJ2-5, with D possibly TRBD2 on 5 matching bases. V dropped 0 bases and J dropped 0 bases, with 11 bases sitting between them. The CDR3 spans 16 residues. Germline loops: CDR1 MNHEY, CDR2 SVGAGI. The CDR3 DNA is TGTGCCAGCAGTTACTCCTATCTAGCTAACCAAGAGACCCAGTACTTC. Translation: CASSYSYLANQETQYF.

This clonotype was found many times. This sequence joins TRBV12-5 and TRBJ2-5; D uncertain. The CDR3 runs 11 residues. V was clipped by 1 base and J by 4 bases, with 1 base between them. Germline lookup yields CDR1 LGHNT and CDR2 FRNRAP. In DNA, the CDR3 is TGTGCTAGTGGTTTGGGAGAGACCCAGTACTTC. Residues: CASGLGETQYF.

This clonotype appeared many times. The J gene is TRBJ2-1, the V gene TRBV15, with TRBD1 matching over 7 bases. Germline loops: CDR1 LNHNV, CDR2 YYDKDF (reference sequence). V lost 3 bases, J lost 4 bases, and 6 bases stayed unmatched. CDR3 length: 15 amino acids. Written as DNA, the CDR3 is TGTGCCACCAGCAGGACCCCGGGACAGTACAATGAGCAGTTCTTC. Its translation is CATSRTPGQYNEQFF.

The chain links TRBV20-1 to TRBJ2-2; D is uncertain. Deletions cut 6 bases from V and 7 bases from J, with 15 bases between. CDR1 is DFQATT and CDR2 is SNEGSKA in the germline V gene (reference sequence). This CDR3 contains 13 residues. CDR3 DNA sequence: TGCAGTGCGAGACACACGCACCACGGGGAGCTGTTTTTT. Its protein is CSARHTHHGELFF.

This clonotype was picked up a small number of times. CDR3 nucleotides: TGTGCCAGCAGCTTGAACCACGCTGCCTACAATGAGCAGTTCTTC. This sequence encodes CASSLNHAAYNEQFF. V and J are TRBV11-3 and TRBJ2-1; D gene unclear. The germline V and J ends were trimmed by 3 bases and 2 bases, with 11 bases remaining between them. Germline V CDR1 and CDR2: SGHNT, YENEEA. CDR3 length equals 15 residues. Drawing the rest from reference TRBV11-3 and TRBJ2-1, the complete variable domain is EAGVVQSPRYKIIEKKQPVAFWCNPISGHNTLYWYLQNLGQGPELLIRYENEEAVDDSQLPKDRFSAERLKGVDSTLKIQPAELGDSAVYLCASSLNHAAYNEQFFGPGTRLTVL.